One sample yielded the 31 T cell receptor beta chains listed below, sequenced in a study of T cell clonotyping in hematopoietic cell transplantation. Produced via immunoSEQ multiplex PCR; TCRdb's table is partial and in-frame only. Among approximately 20,000 clones listed, about 84% were seen once. Time point: recipient sample about 28 days before transplant, after cytoreduction. Sequences were derived from peripheral blood mononuclear cells, sampled before stem cell transplant. These receptors came from a man aged 50-59 years with acute myeloid leukemia. Some clones in this sample may be carry-over from other donors' samples.

This chain joins TRBV9 and TRBJ2-1; D perhaps matches TRBD2 (5 bases). Trimming left V 3 bases short and J 0 bases short, with 13 bases between. The CDR3 extends over 16 amino acids. CDR1 SGDLS and CDR2 YYNGEE come from the germline V gene. The CDR3 DNA reads TGTGCCAGCAGCGCAGGACTGGAAAGCTCCTACAATGAGCAGTTCTTC. Translation: CASSAGLESSYNEQFF.

The J gene is TRBJ2-2, the V gene TRBV13; D is tentatively TRBD1 or TRBD2 (6 bases each). Germline loops: CDR1 PRHDT, CDR2 FYEKMQ (reference sequence). Deletions cut 4 bases from V and 2 bases from J, with 23 bases between. The CDR3 spans 19 residues. CDR3 sequence reads: CASSSTGTTGLPNTGELFF. The CDR3 DNA follows: TGTGCCAGCAGCTCGACCGGGACAACGGGACTTCCAAACACCGGGGAGCTGTTTTTT.

This clone has only a few counts. The chain joins TRBV25-1 to TRBJ2-7; D is unresolved. Per the germline V gene, CDR1 is MGHDK and CDR2 is SYGVNS. Deletions cut 5 bases from V and 5 bases from J, with 10 bases between. The CDR3 extends over 12 amino acids. The CDR3, as DNA: TGTGCCAGCAGTCCCCAAGGGAACGAGCAGTACTTC. This encodes CASSPQGNEQYF.

The chain carries TRBV2 and TRBJ1-2; possible D gene TRBD1, 5 bases. With 2 bases removed from V and 8 bases from J, the gap between germline ends came to 9 bases. Germline CDR1 and CDR2: SNHLY and FYNNEI. The CDR3 contains 12 residues. Here the CDR3 DNA reads TGTGCCAGCAGTGAATCGGGGGAAGGCTACACCTTC. Protein: CASSESGEGYTF.

This sequence joins TRBV5-8 and TRBJ2-2; 8 bases map to TRBD2. CDR3 length: 15 amino acids. With 0 bases clipped from V and 5 bases from J, the junction kept 3 bases outside the gene matches. Germline V gene sequence: CDR1 SGHTS, CDR2 YDEGEE. The CDR3 coding sequence is TGTGCCAGCAGCTTGGACCGGGGGGGAACCGGGGAGCTGTTTTTT. Translated, it gives CASSLDRGGTGELFF.

The chain couples TRBV11-2 to TRBJ1-6; possible D gene TRBD1, 5 bases. Germline loops: CDR1 SGHAT, CDR2 FQNNGV. The V end was cut by 3 bases, the J end by 7 bases, with 16 bases between. This CDR3 region has 16 residues. The CDR3 bases are TGTGCCAGCAGCTTCGGGACTCTCTCGGGGAATTCACCCCTCCACTTT. The encoded protein is CASSFGTLSGNSPLHF.

The rearrangement links TRBV7-2 to TRBJ2-7, with 15 bases identical to TRBD2. The V segment lost 4 bases and the J segment 3 bases; nucleotides outside the gene matches: 4. Germline CDR1 and CDR2: SGHTA and FQGNSA. The CDR3 length is 16 residues. The CDR3 sequence: CASSWTSGGGFYEQYF. The CDR3 bases are TGTGCCAGCAGCTGGACTAGCGGGGGGGGCTTCTACGAGCAGTACTTC.

The chain couples TRBV9 to TRBJ1-1; TRBD1 matches at 10 bases. This CDR3 is 15 amino acids long. After removal of 4 bases from V and 3 bases from J, the junction contained 6 bases not matched to a gene. Germline V CDR1 and CDR2: SGDLS, YYNGEE. CDR3: CASSSWDRGDTEAFF. DNA for the CDR3: TGTGCCAGCAGCTCTTGGGACAGGGGCGACACTGAAGCTTTCTTT.

This chain links TRBV5-1 with TRBJ1-1; tentatively, D is TRBD1 (5 bases). Germline-derived CDR1 and CDR2 are SGHRS and YFSETQ. Trimming removed 0 bases from V and 3 bases from J, with 9 bases in between. The CDR3 spans 14 residues. CDR3 sequence: CASSLAGGDTEAFF. The CDR3 DNA follows: TGCGCCAGCAGCTTGGCCGGGGGGGACACTGAAGCTTTCTTT.

This clone was seen just once. The chain couples TRBV4-3 to TRBJ2-7, with no clear D. Germline V gene sequence: CDR1 LGHNA, CDR2 YSLEER. Trimming cost V 4 bases and J 2 bases, with 21 bases left between them. The CDR3 sequence is 17 residues long. The CDR3, as DNA: TGCGCCAGCAGCCTAATATCCCTTGCGGTACCTACCTACGAGCAGTACTTC. It yields the protein CASSLISLAVPTYEQYF.

The rearrangement uses TRBV7-8 and TRBJ1-2; tentatively, D is TRBD1 (6 bases). The CDR3 is 15 amino acids. CDR1 is SGHVS, CDR2 FQNEAQ, per germline. Trimming left V 5 bases short and J 8 bases short, with 21 bases between. For the CDR3, the DNA is TGTGCCAGCAGCCCAGACCCCCAGGGGCGAGGAGGCTACACCTTC. This encodes CASSPDPQGRGGYTF.

The V call is TRBV4-3, the J call TRBJ1-3, with no clear D. V was shortened by 5 bases and J by 0 bases, with 11 bases between the two germline ends. The V gene's germline CDR1 is LGHNA and CDR2 YSLEER. The CDR3 contains 15 residues. DNA for the CDR3: TGCGCCAGCAGCGGGGATCTGAGCTCTGGAAACACCATATATTTT. This sequence encodes CASSGDLSSGNTIYF.

For the CDR3, the DNA is TGTGCCAGCAGCAGACTCGCAGCAGCAACTAATGAAAAACTGTTTTTT. As protein: CASSRLAAATNEKLFF. V gene TRBV5-5 combines with J gene TRBJ1-4; no clear D gene. V was shortened by 4 bases and J by 0 bases, with 13 bases between the two germline ends. The length of the CDR3 is 16 residues. From germline, CDR1 is SGHKS and CDR2 YYEKEE (reference sequence).

The rearrangement links TRBV7-6 to TRBJ1-2; TRBD1 is a possible D gene (5 bases). The CDR3 is made up of 14 amino acids. Germline V gene data show CDR1 as SGHVS and CDR2 as FNYEAQ. V shed 5 bases and J shed 1 base, with 11 bases lying between them. CDR3 DNA sequence: TGTGCCAGCAGCGCGGGGGATTTTAACTATGGCTACACCTTC. Protein sequence: CASSAGDFNYGYTF. Together with reference TRBV7-6 and TRBJ1-2, the CDR3 gives the full variable domain: GAGVSQSPRYKVTKRGQDVALRCDPISGHVSLYWYRQALGQGPEFLTYFNYEAQQDKSGLPNDRFSAERPEGSISTLTIQRTEQRDSAMYRCASSAGDFNYGYTFGSGTRLTVV.

This chain connects TRBV5-1 to TRBJ2-2, with D unresolved. The CDR3 spans 16 residues. Trimming removed 4 bases from V and 0 bases from J, with 13 bases in between. Germline values: CDR1 SGHRS, CDR2 YFSETQ. CDR3 in DNA: TGCGCCAGCAGCCCCGAACAGTTCGCGAACACCGGGGAGCTGTTTTTT. It codes for CASSPEQFANTGELFF.

The J gene is TRBJ2-1, the V gene TRBV2; D may be TRBD2 (6 bases). V shed 9 bases and J shed 4 bases, with 10 bases lying between them. Germline V CDR1 and CDR2: SNHLY, FYNNEI. The CDR3 has 12 amino acids. The CDR3 region is CARGREYNEQFF. The CDR3 DNA follows: TGTGCCAGGGGACGGGAGTACAATGAGCAGTTCTTC.

The table lists this clone with a count of one. The chain links TRBV30 to TRBJ1-1; no definite D call. In germline, CDR1 is GTSNPN, CDR2 SVGIG (reference sequence). The CDR3 spans 13 residues. Trimming removed 1 base at V and 2 bases at J, with 8 bases between. CDR3 nucleotide sequence: TGTGCCTGGAGTGGTGACGGCAACACTGAAGCTTTCTTT. It encodes CAWSGDGNTEAFF.

A note on this clone: Other DNA sequences in this sample translate to the same CDR3. The chain recombines TRBV9 with TRBJ2-2, with D possibly matching TRBD2 (5 bases). CDR3 size: 16 residues. Germline V gene data show CDR1 as SGDLS and CDR2 as YYNGEE. V lost 0 bases and J 5 bases, leaving 14 bases between the germline ends. Here the CDR3 DNA reads TGTGCCAGCAGCGTAGGAGCGGACTCTCGGACCGGGGAGCTGTTTTTT. As protein: CASSVGADSRTGELFF.

The genes are TRBV5-6 and TRBJ1-2; D call uncertain. Germline-derived CDR1 and CDR2 are SGHDT and YYEEEE. Trimming left V 3 bases short and J 4 bases short, with 10 bases between. This CDR3 is built from 13 residues. The CDR3 loop reads CASSSDGIYGYTF. The CDR3 DNA is TGTGCCAGCAGCTCGGACGGCATCTATGGCTACACCTTC.

The chain links TRBV4-2 to TRBJ2-7, with 9 bases aligning to TRBD1. The V and J ends lost 0 bases and 0 bases, in that order; junction bases with no gene match: 3. CDR3 length: 16 amino acids. Germline lookup yields CDR1 LGHNA and CDR2 YNFKEQ. CDR3 DNA sequence: TGTGCCAGCAGCCAAGATCTGGGACAGGGCTCCTACGAGCAGTACTTC. It encodes CASSQDLGQGSYEQYF.

The genes are TRBV7-8 and TRBJ2-2, with 8 nucleotides matching TRBD1. Germline trimming cut 7 bases from V and 7 bases from J; bases unmatched to any gene: 8. CDR3 length: 14 amino acids. Germline V gene sequence: CDR1 SGHVS, CDR2 FQNEAQ. Here the CDR3 reads CASIPDRVGGELFF. CDR3 in DNA: TGTGCCAGCATCCCGGACAGGGTCGGCGGGGAGCTGTTTTTT. Filled out from reference TRBV7-8 and TRBJ2-2, the complete variable domain reads GAGVSQSPRYKVAKRGQDVALRCDPISGHVSLFWYQQALGQGPEFLTYFQNEAQLDKSGLPSDRFFAERPEGSVSTLKIQRTQQEDSAVYLCASIPDRVGGELFFGEGSRLTVL.

V and J are TRBV7-6 and TRBJ2-3; possibly TRBD1 for D (5 bases). Germline CDR1 is SGHVS and CDR2 is FNYEAQ. V was pared by 2 bases and J by 1 base, with 13 bases between. This CDR3 spans 16 amino acids. The CDR3 sequence: CASSLSRGRGTDTQYF. CDR3 sequence (DNA): TGTGCCAGCAGCTTAAGTCGAGGCAGGGGCACAGATACGCAGTATTTT.

The chain couples TRBV5-1 to TRBJ1-3; tentatively, D is TRBD1 (6 bases). Germline lookup yields CDR1 SGHRS and CDR2 YFSETQ. V was trimmed by 2 bases and J by 4 bases, leaving 10 bases between them. CDR3 size: 14 residues. CDR3 in DNA: TGCGCCAGCAGCTTCACAGGGAGAGGAAACACCATATATTTT. Translated: CASSFTGRGNTIYF.

This sequence joins TRBV11-2 and TRBJ2-7; 11 positions match TRBD2. Germline lookup yields CDR1 SGHAT and CDR2 FQNNGV. After removal of 5 bases from V and 5 bases from J, the junction contained 8 bases not matched to a gene. The CDR3 length is 15 residues. CDR3 amino acids: CASSLGTSGADEQYF. CDR3 bases: TGTGCCAGCAGCCTAGGGACTAGCGGTGCAGACGAGCAGTACTTC.

The V gene is TRBV9, the J gene TRBJ2-1; no definite D call. Germline CDR1 SGDLS, CDR2 YYNGEE. Trimming took 1 base from V and 0 from J, leaving 14 bases between them. The CDR3 is made up of 17 amino acids. The CDR3 is CASSVKSHSSSYNEQFF. In DNA form, the CDR3 reads TGTGCCAGCAGCGTAAAGTCCCACAGCAGCTCCTACAATGAGCAGTTCTTC.

The chain carries TRBV4-2 and TRBJ2-2, with D perhaps matching TRBD1 or TRBD2 (5 bases each). This CDR3 contains 14 residues. Trimming left V 0 bases short and J 7 bases short, with 9 bases between. CDR1 LGHNA and CDR2 YNFKEQ come from the germline V gene. CDR3 sequence (DNA): TGTGCCAGCAGCCAAGATGTTGGGGGCGGGGAGCTGTTTTTT. It is translated as CASSQDVGGGELFF.

The chain combines TRBV11-3 with TRBJ2-7; no clear D. Trimming pared 2 bases from V and 3 bases from J, leaving 8 bases between. The germline V gene encodes CDR1 SGHNT and CDR2 YENEEA. The CDR3 length is 13 residues. CDR3 in amino acids: CASSLQANYEQYF. As DNA, the CDR3 is TGTGCCAGCAGCTTACAGGCCAACTACGAGCAGTACTTC.

This rearrangement joins TRBV7-3 to TRBJ1-1; 7 bases align to TRBD1. Germline V CDR1 and CDR2: SGHTA, FQGTGA. Unmatched junction bases numbered 6, after V lost 4 bases and J lost 1 base. There are 15 residues in the CDR3. CDR3: CASSYSGTENTEAFF. The CDR3, as DNA: TGTGCCAGCAGCTATTCCGGGACAGAGAACACTGAAGCTTTCTTT.

This sequence joins TRBV27 and TRBJ1-1; D uncertain. Trimming removed 2 bases at V and 2 bases at J, with 12 bases between. The CDR3 spans 15 residues. Germline V gives CDR1 MNHEY, CDR2 SMNVEV (reference sequence). The CDR3 DNA follows: TGTGCCAGCAGTTTACATCCACATGGCAACACTGAAGCTTTCTTT. Its translation is CASSLHPHGNTEAFF.

V and J are TRBV9 and TRBJ1-3, with D maybe TRBD1 (5 bases). Trimming left V 0 bases short and J 5 bases short, with 9 bases between. Germline CDR1 SGDLS, CDR2 YYNGEE. CDR3 length equals 14 residues. This chain's CDR3 is CASSVADSRNTIYF. CDR3 bases: TGTGCCAGCAGCGTAGCAGACAGTCGAAACACCATATATTTT.

J is TRBJ2-3 and V is TRBV6-1; D unclear. Germline CDR1 reads MNHNS; CDR2 reads SASEGT. Trimming took off 6 bases at V and 5 bases at J, with 12 bases between the two ends. This CDR3 has 13 amino acids. Written as DNA, the CDR3 is TGTGCCAGCAGCCTCCAGTCCCGAGATACGCAGTATTTT. Translating gives CASSLQSRDTQYF.